The TCR beta chain described here comes from a study of T cell responses to AZD1222 COVID-19 vaccine. Study results and limitations: There were mostly white British donors and more females than males, and clonal diversity was possibly underestimated.

The germline V and J ends were trimmed by 6 bases and 2 bases, with 19 bases remaining between them. Germline CDR1 is MDHEN and CDR2 is SYDVKM. This CDR3 is built from 16 residues. Some clones are missing from TCRdb's copy, which holds only in-frame ones; the method was immunoSEQ multiplex PCR. The sample lists about 210,000 clones; around 94% were seen once. About this clone: Its specificity is unknown.

The source of this sequence is an adult who received the MenACWY meningococcal vaccine as a control. Specimen: peripheral blood, collected 28 days after the second dose of the MenACWY control vaccine. The gene calls are TRBV28 and TRBJ1-1; D may be TRBD1 (5 bases). The CDR3 sequence is CASSPPGGGLNTEAFF. In DNA, the CDR3 is TGTGCCAGCAGCCCACCTGGGGGGGGATTAAACACTGAAGCTTTCTTT.